Shown below are 30 T cell receptor beta chains from a single sample sequenced in a study of cytomegalovirus exposure and HLA in healthy donors. The PCR had 60 Vbeta and 13 Jbeta primers. The assay was immunoSEQ multiplex PCR, and TCRdb's table has in-frame clones only and misses some. The repertoire holds 85,000 to 100,000 clones, with about 83% as singletons. Sequencing input: PBMCs. The source is a female donor in good health and CMV-seropositive.

This rearrangement joins TRBV14 to TRBJ1-6; no firm D call. The V and J ends lost 2 bases and 9 bases respectively, with 5 bases between them. Germline values: CDR1 SGHDN, CDR2 FVKESK. The CDR3 covers 12 residues. CDR3 nucleotide sequence: TGTGCCAGCAGCCAACCCCTTTCACCCCTCCACTTT. Translated, it gives CASSQPLSPLHF.

The CDR3 region has the DNA TGTGCCAGCAGCCCATCGACAGGGTCTGGAAACACCATATATTTT. Residues: CASSPSTGSGNTIYF. The rearrangement uses TRBV5-4 and TRBJ1-3, with TRBD1 matching over 7 bases. Germline CDR1 SGHNT, CDR2 YYREEE (reference sequence). The CDR3 length is 15 residues. J lost 1 base, V lost 4 bases, and 5 bases had no gene match.

This chain uses TRBV4-1 with TRBJ2-7; 7 bases agree with TRBD1. The CDR3 length is 16 residues. The junction had 9 bases not matched to a gene; V was cut back by 4 bases and J by 0 bases. CDR1 and CDR2 from the germline V gene are MGHRA and YSYEKL. The CDR3 is CASSPISRDSSYEQYF. The CDR3 DNA is TGCGCCAGCAGCCCGATTTCCCGGGACAGCTCCTACGAGCAGTACTTC.

The genes are TRBV6-5 and TRBJ2-1; 13 bases match TRBD2. CDR1 and CDR2 from the germline V gene are MNHEY and SVGAGI. This CDR3 contains 14 residues. V gave up 6 bases and J gave up 13 bases; unmatched junction bases: 9. The CDR3 is CASSHGTSGEDQFF. In DNA form, the CDR3 reads TGTGCCAGCAGCCACGGGACTAGCGGGGAGGATCAGTTCTTC.

The chain couples TRBV19 to TRBJ1-6; TRBD1 agrees at 8 bases. V trimming: 5 bases; J trimming: 9 bases; junction bases outside the gene matches: 3. Germline V gene data show CDR1 as LNHDA and CDR2 as SQIVND (reference sequence). The CDR3 consists of 13 residues. CDR3 nucleotides: TGTGCCAGTAGTGCGGACAGGGTTTCACCCCTCCACTTT. It translates to CASSADRVSPLHF. The whole variable domain, remainder taken from reference TRBV19 and TRBJ1-6, is DGGITQSPKYLFRKEGQNVTLSCEQNLNHDAMYWYRQDPGQGLRLIYYSQIVNDFQKGDIAEGYSVSREKKESFPLTVTSAQKNPTAFYLCASSADRVSPLHFGNGTRLTVT.

The CDR3: CSVHRGGNEQFF. In DNA, the CDR3 is TGCAGCGTTCACAGGGGCGGCAATGAGCAGTTCTTC. This rearrangement joins TRBV29-1 to TRBJ2-1, with 7 bases identical to TRBD1. Looked up from germline, CDR1 is SQVTM and CDR2 is ANQGSEA. J lost 6 bases, V lost 5 bases, and 4 bases had no gene match. CDR3 length: 12 amino acids.

The CDR3 sequence: CASSQPGQGARGQHF. DNA for the CDR3: TGCGCCAGCAGCCAACCGGGGCAGGGGGCGCGGGGCCAGCATTTT. This chain links TRBV4-1 with TRBJ1-5, with TRBD1 matching over 8 bases. The CDR3 is made up of 15 amino acids. In germline, CDR1 is MGHRA, CDR2 YSYEKL. V lost 2 bases, J lost 12 bases, and 12 bases stayed unmatched.

This clone was detected once. The genes are TRBV5-6 and TRBJ2-3; 9 nucleotides match TRBD1. Germline CDR1 is SGHDT and CDR2 is YYEEEE. Unmatched junction bases numbered 5, after V lost 2 bases and J lost 4 bases. The CDR3 has 15 residues. This chain's CDR3 is CASSFAGQGSDTQYF. DNA of the CDR3: TGTGCCAGCAGCTTCGCGGGACAGGGTTCAGATACGCAGTATTTT.

J is TRBJ2-5 and V is TRBV10-3; TRBD2 agrees at 10 bases. The germline V gene encodes CDR1 ENHRY and CDR2 SYGVKD. With 0 bases clipped from V and 5 bases from J, the junction kept 3 bases outside the gene matches. CDR3 size: 15 residues. The CDR3 DNA is TGTGCCATCAGTGAGTCGAAACTAGCGGGGGAGACCCAGTACTTC. Translated, it gives CAISESKLAGETQYF.

J is TRBJ1-5 and V is TRBV28; TRBD1 matches 7 bases. V lost 6 bases and J lost 0; bases outside the gene matches: 8. The CDR3 has 16 amino acids. Looked up from germline, CDR1 is MDHEN and CDR2 is SYDVKM. The CDR3 nucleotides are TGTGCCAGCAGACCGACAGGGACCCATAGCAATCAGCCCCAGCATTTT. Amino acids: CASRPTGTHSNQPQHF.

The V gene is TRBV7-9, the J gene TRBJ1-2; maybe TRBD1 (5 bases). The CDR3 totals 15 residues. Trimming stripped 1 base from V and 7 bases from J, with 16 bases between. Germline assignment: CDR1 SEHNR and CDR2 FQNEAQ (reference sequence). In DNA, the CDR3 is TGTGCCAGCAGCTTAGAGGGGTCGTTGGGAGGTGGCTACACCTTC. Its translation is CASSLEGSLGGGYTF.

This rearrangement joins TRBV2 to TRBJ2-1, with TRBD2 matching 11 bases. Per the germline V gene, CDR1 is SNHLY and CDR2 is FYNNEI. V shed 7 bases, J shed 6 bases, and the junction held 17 bases outside the gene matches. The CDR3 loop spans 18 amino acids. The CDR3 DNA reads TGTGCCAGCACCCCTACTGAAGGTAGCGGGGGGGCGAGCAATGAGCAGTTCTTC. Amino acids: CASTPTEGSGGASNEQFF.

The J gene is TRBJ1-6, the V gene TRBV7-6; tentatively, D is TRBD1 (5 bases). Trimming cost V 5 bases and J 9 bases, with 20 bases left between them. Germline CDR1 and CDR2: SGHVS and FNYEAQ. The length of the CDR3 is 16 residues. CDR3 amino acids: CASSPLSGAWVSPLHF. The DNA for the CDR3 is TGTGCCAGCAGCCCGTTAAGCGGGGCCTGGGTTTCACCCCTCCACTTT.

The chain combines TRBV10-3 with TRBJ2-1; D is perhaps TRBD1 (5 bases). The ends were cut back, 2 bases at V and 4 bases at J, with 9 bases in the middle. This CDR3 spans 14 amino acids. CDR1 and CDR2 from the germline V gene are ENHRY and SYGVKD. CDR3 residues: CAISEIREYNEQFF. As DNA, the CDR3 is TGTGCCATCAGTGAGATCAGGGAATACAATGAGCAGTTCTTC.

This clone has a single count. The chain employs TRBV28 and TRBJ1-2; 7 bases fit TRBD1. V was clipped by 2 bases and J by 1 base; unmatched bases: 10. This CDR3 is 17 amino acids long. Germline CDR1 reads MDHEN; CDR2 reads SYDVKM. The CDR3 spells CASSLKRRDSLNYGYTF. Written as DNA, the CDR3 is TGTGCCAGCAGTTTAAAACGAAGGGACAGCCTTAACTATGGCTACACCTTC.

V is TRBV5-1 and J is TRBJ2-7, with TRBD1 matching 8 bases. The germline V gene has CDR1 SGHRS and CDR2 YFSETQ. The CDR3 has 17 residues. J lost 2 bases, V lost 4 bases, and 14 bases had no gene match. Written as DNA, the CDR3 is TGCGCCAGCAGCCCGGACAGCCCGGGACAGGCGACCTACGAGCAGTACTTC. Its protein product is CASSPDSPGQATYEQYF.

V gene TRBV30 combines with J gene TRBJ2-7, with 13 bases identical to TRBD2. Germline V CDR1 and CDR2: GTSNPN, SVGIG (reference sequence). With V trimmed by 3 bases and J by 13 bases, 3 bases remained unmatched. The CDR3 contains 11 residues. The CDR3: CAWRGTSGAYF. CDR3 bases: TGTGCCTGGAGAGGGACTAGCGGGGCTTACTTC.

The chain has TRBV25-1 and TRBJ2-2, with TRBD2 as a possible D gene (6 bases). This CDR3 has 14 amino acids. Germline loops: CDR1 MGHDK, CDR2 SYGVNS. Trimming left V 9 bases short and J 3 bases short, with 14 bases between. For the CDR3, the DNA is TGTGCCAGTGCCGGGGGAGGCCACACCGGGGAGCTGTTTTTT. This encodes CASAGGGHTGELFF.

The V gene is TRBV5-1, the J gene TRBJ2-7; D possibly corresponds to TRBD2 (6 bases). Germline values: CDR1 SGHRS, CDR2 YFSETQ. The V and J ends lost 2 bases and 0 bases respectively, with 15 bases between them. This CDR3 comprises 16 residues. CDR3 DNA: TGCGCCAGCAGCTTATCGGGACTCTCGAGCTCCTACGAGCAGTACTTC. Translating gives CASSLSGLSSSYEQYF.

J is TRBJ2-3 and V is TRBV11-2; 9 nucleotides agree with TRBD2. With 0 bases clipped from V and 2 bases from J, the junction kept 9 bases outside the gene matches. CDR1 is SGHAT and CDR2 is FQNNGV in the germline V gene. This CDR3 contains 18 residues. CDR3 sequence (DNA): TGTGCCAGCAGCTTAGACCAACTAGCGGGTGCACTCACAGATACGCAGTATTTT. Its protein is CASSLDQLAGALTDTQYF. Looking up the rest from reference TRBV11-2 and TRBJ2-3 gives the full variable domain: EAGVAQSPRYKIIEKRQSVAFWCNPISGHATLYWYQQILGQGPKLLIQFQNNGVVDDSQLPKDRFSAERLKGVDSTLKIQPAKLEDSAVYLCASSLDQLAGALTDTQYFGPGTRLTVL.

The rearrangement joins TRBV5-1 to TRBJ1-4; 7 nucleotides line up with TRBD1. Germline V CDR1 and CDR2: SGHRS, YFSETQ. The J segment lost 8 bases and the V segment lost 2 bases, leaving 6 bases of the junction unmatched. The CDR3 has 14 amino acids. The CDR3: CASSLASGGEKLFF. CDR3 sequence (DNA): TGCGCCAGCAGCTTAGCCTCAGGGGGGGAAAAACTGTTTTTT. The entire variable domain, with the rest obtained from reference TRBV5-1 and TRBJ1-4, is as follows: KAGVTQTPRYLIKTRGQQVTLSCSPISGHRSVSWYQQTPGQGLQFLFEYFSETQRNKGNFPGRFSGRQFSNSRSEMNVSTLELGDSALYLCASSLASGGEKLFFGSGTQLSVL.

The V and J genes are TRBV6-1 and TRBJ1-2, with TRBD1 as a possible D gene (5 bases). The CDR3 is made up of 13 amino acids. With 6 bases removed from V and 4 bases from J, the gap between germline ends came to 12 bases. The germline CDR1 and CDR2 sequences are MNHNS and SASEGT. CDR3 in DNA: TGTGCCAGCAGCGACGACAGAGCCTATGGCTACACCTTC. Its protein is CASSDDRAYGYTF.

The chain has TRBV25-1 and TRBJ2-5, with 10 bases lining up with TRBD2. The DNA matches TRBJ2-7 better at its end, which makes the J call doubtful. CDR1 is MGHDK and CDR2 is SYGVNS in the germline V gene. The CDR3 loop spans 14 amino acids. CDR3 nucleotide sequence: TGTGCCAGCAGTCCAGCGGGGGGGCGCGACGAGCAGTACTTC. Encoded protein: CASSPAGGRDEQYF.

The chain has TRBV14 and TRBJ2-7; D not certain. Trimming shortened V by 1 base and J by 7 bases, and 8 bases separated the two germline ends. The CDR3 length is 12 residues. CDR1 is SGHDN and CDR2 is FVKESK in the germline V gene. CDR3 in amino acids: CASSQVVREQYF. The DNA for the CDR3 is TGTGCCAGCAGCCAAGTTGTCAGGGAGCAGTACTTC.

This chain links TRBV4-1 with TRBJ2-3, with 7 positions matching TRBD1. The CDR3 is 19 amino acids. V lost 0 bases, J lost 4 bases, and 16 bases stayed unmatched. Germline V lookup: CDR1 MGHRA, CDR2 YSYEKL. The CDR3 nucleotides read TGCGCCAGCAGCCAAGATCGACAGGGCCAGACCCCGTTCCCAGATACGCAGTATTTT. Protein product: CASSQDRQGQTPFPDTQYF.

The chain employs TRBV2 and TRBJ2-2; no clear D gene. Deletions cut 6 bases from V and 6 bases from J, with 11 bases between. There are 13 residues in the CDR3. CDR1 is SNHLY and CDR2 is FYNNEI in the germline V gene. The CDR3 sequence is CASRPLRAGELFF. The CDR3 DNA follows: TGTGCCAGCAGACCATTGAGAGCCGGGGAGCTGTTTTTT.

The chain uses TRBV2 and TRBJ2-7; unclear D gene. The CDR3 runs 11 residues. Between the trimmed V and J ends, which lost 4 bases and 3 bases, there was a span of 4 bases. The V gene's germline CDR1 is SNHLY and CDR2 FYNNEI. CDR3 sequence (DNA): TGTGCCAGCAGTGTCCACTACGAGCAGTACTTC. Its protein is CASSVHYEQYF.

This clone appeared a few times. CDR3 amino acids: CASSRTSGGLSGDQYF. The DNA of the CDR3 is TGTGCCAGCAGCCGGACTAGCGGGGGGCTTAGTGGCGACCAGTACTTC. The J gene is TRBJ2-5, the V gene TRBV5-4; 14 nucleotides match TRBD2. The CDR3 loop spans 16 amino acids. V trimming: 4 bases; J trimming: 10 bases; junction bases outside the gene matches: 12. Germline CDR1 SGHNT, CDR2 YYREEE (reference sequence). The full variable domain, with the rest looked up from reference TRBV5-4 and TRBJ2-5, is ETGVTQSPTHLIKTRGQQVTLRCSSQSGHNTVSWYQQALGQGPQFIFQYYREEENGRGNFPPRFSGLQFPNYSSELNVNALELDDSALYLCASSRTSGGLSGDQYFGPGTRLLVL.

J is TRBJ2-7 and V is TRBV6-4; 8 bases are a match to TRBD1. V lost 10 bases and J lost 6; bases outside the gene matches: 8. CDR1 is MRHNA and CDR2 is SNTAGT in the germline V gene. CDR3 length: 12 residues. CDR3 sequence: CAIPGQEGEQYF. CDR3 bases: TGTGCCATCCCGGGACAGGAGGGCGAGCAGTACTTC.

The CDR3 loop is CASSPPEAVVNEQFF. The CDR3 coding sequence is TGTGCCAGCTCACCACCCGAGGCGGTGGTCAATGAGCAGTTCTTC. The rearrangement uses TRBV18 and TRBJ2-1, with D unclear. The CDR3 is 15 residues long. Trimming stripped 0 bases from V and 6 bases from J, with 12 bases between. The V gene's germline CDR1 is KGHSH and CDR2 LQKENI.